The 27 T cell receptor beta chains below all came from one sample that was sequenced in a study of cytomegalovirus exposure and HLA in healthy donors. Only in-frame clones appear in the TCRdb table, and some are missing; sequencing was by immunoSEQ multiplex PCR. The sample contains roughly 60,000 clones, just under 95% of which appear only once. The source material was PBMCs. All receptors come from a man aged 18 to 29 in good health and CMV-seronegative.

CDR3 region: CASRALAGGNNEQFF. CDR3 DNA: TGCGCCAGCAGAGCTCTAGCCGGAGGAAACAATGAGCAGTTCTTC. The chain combines TRBV5-1 with TRBJ2-1; TRBD2 might be the D (5 bases). The V gene lost 5 bases and the J gene lost 5 bases, with 17 bases spanning the gap. The CDR3 consists of 15 residues. The germline V gene has CDR1 SGHRS and CDR2 YFSETQ.

This rearrangement joins TRBV5-6 to TRBJ2-5; D remains ambiguous. Looked up from germline, CDR1 is SGHDT and CDR2 is YYEEEE. The V end was cut by 5 bases, the J end by 2 bases, with 4 bases between. CDR3 length: 11 residues. CDR3 sequence (DNA): TGTGCCAGCAGTTATCAAGAGACCCAGTACTTC. It is translated as CASSYQETQYF.

The count of this clone is one. The rearrangement links TRBV19 to TRBJ2-4; TRBD1 agrees at 8 bases. Germline V gene data show CDR1 as LNHDA and CDR2 as SQIVND (reference sequence). The V and J ends lost 8 bases and 7 bases, in that order; junction bases with no gene match: 7. The length of the CDR3 is 13 residues. CDR3: CASLRTGTNIQYF. As DNA, the CDR3 is TGTGCCAGTCTTAGGACAGGGACGAACATTCAGTACTTC. Complete variable domain (other parts from reference TRBV19 and TRBJ2-4): DGGITQSPKYLFRKEGQNVTLSCEQNLNHDAMYWYRQDPGQGLRLIYYSQIVNDFQKGDIAEGYSVSREKKESFPLTVTSAQKNPTAFYLCASLRTGTNIQYFGAGTRLSVL.

J is TRBJ2-6 and V is TRBV28; D gene ambiguous. The CDR3 contains 16 residues. With 2 bases removed from V and 0 bases from J, the gap between germline ends came to 8 bases. From germline, CDR1 is MDHEN and CDR2 SYDVKM. Here the CDR3 DNA reads TGTGCCAGCAGTTTACACCCGGGCTCTGGGGCCAACGTCCTGACTTTC. Its protein is CASSLHPGSGANVLTF.

The chain couples TRBV2 to TRBJ2-1, with 8 nucleotides matching TRBD1. Trimming removed 10 bases from V and 5 bases from J; junction bases left unmatched: 4. The CDR3 is 12 residues long. Germline lookup yields CDR1 SNHLY and CDR2 FYNNEI. CDR3 region: CATMTGDNEQFF. The CDR3 nucleotides are TGTGCCACCATGACAGGGGACAATGAGCAGTTCTTC.

This clone occurred a few times. The J gene is TRBJ2-2, the V gene TRBV5-1; a possible D gene is TRBD1 (7 bases). Trimming took off 5 bases at V and 3 bases at J, with 11 bases between the two ends. This CDR3 contains 14 residues. Germline V gene data show CDR1 as SGHRS and CDR2 as YFSETQ. As DNA, the CDR3 is TGCGCCAGCAGGGCCAGGGGGGACACCGGGGAGCTGTTTTTT. Encoded protein: CASRARGDTGELFF.

The chain carries TRBV28 and TRBJ2-3; D gene unclear. Germline V gene data show CDR1 as MDHEN and CDR2 as SYDVKM. CDR3 length: 12 amino acids. Trimming took off 3 bases at V and 5 bases at J, with 6 bases between the two ends. The CDR3 is CASSLSGDTQYF. The CDR3 bases are TGTGCCAGCAGTTTGTCAGGAGATACGCAGTATTTT.

This clone was seen only a few times. The V call is TRBV6-6, the J call TRBJ2-1; possible D gene TRBD2, 6 bases. Trimming shortened V by 6 bases and J by 1 base, and 16 bases separated the two germline ends. The CDR3 length is 16 residues. Germline V gene lookup returns CDR1 MNHNY and CDR2 SVGAGI (reference sequence). The DNA of the CDR3 is TGTGCCAGCAGCCCAGCGCCGGGAGTGTCCTACAATGAGCAGTTCTTC. This sequence encodes CASSPAPGVSYNEQFF.

The rearrangement joins TRBV5-4 to TRBJ2-1; 8 bases are a match to TRBD2. V lost 4 bases, J lost 10 bases, and 4 bases stayed unmatched. The CDR3 has 12 residues. Germline V lookup: CDR1 SGHNT, CDR2 YYREEE (reference sequence). The CDR3 sequence: CASSVGLAEQFF. Here the CDR3 DNA reads TGTGCCAGCAGCGTTGGACTAGCCGAGCAGTTCTTC.

Only a few counts were recorded for this clone. J is TRBJ2-7 and V is TRBV4-2; 10 nucleotides align to TRBD1. Unmatched junction bases numbered 17, after V lost 0 bases and J lost 6 bases. This CDR3 comprises 19 residues. Germline V gene lookup returns CDR1 LGHNA and CDR2 YNFKEQ. The CDR3 region has the DNA TGTGCCAGCAGCCAAGATCAGGGACAGGGGAGACCAAGGGGCTCCGAGCAGTACTTC. It codes for CASSQDQGQGRPRGSEQYF.

This chain links TRBV19 with TRBJ1-1; TRBD1 might be the D (6 bases). This CDR3 region has 12 residues. Germline V gene lookup returns CDR1 LNHDA and CDR2 SQIVND (reference sequence). With 3 bases removed from V and 8 bases from J, the gap between germline ends came to 10 bases. CDR3 sequence (DNA): TGTGCCAGTAGTATGGGGGCTATGGAAGCTTTCTTT. Protein product: CASSMGAMEAFF.

The rearrangement links TRBV5-1 to TRBJ1-5; the D gene is possibly TRBD1 (5 bases). Germline lookup yields CDR1 SGHRS and CDR2 YFSETQ. Trimming cost V 4 bases and J 5 bases, with 10 bases left between them. This CDR3 region has 13 residues. This chain's CDR3 is CASSLGGDQPQHF. CDR3 nucleotide sequence: TGCGCCAGCAGCCTGGGGGGGGATCAGCCCCAGCATTTT.

For the CDR3, the DNA is TGTGCCAGCAGCTTAGGGGCTAATCCGTTCTACAATGAGCAGTTCTTC. Protein: CASSLGANPFYNEQFF. This chain links TRBV11-2 with TRBJ2-1; D is unresolved. The CDR3 length is 16 residues. The germline V gene encodes CDR1 SGHAT and CDR2 FQNNGV. V was trimmed by 1 base and J by 3 bases, leaving 13 bases between them.

The V and J genes are TRBV6-1 and TRBJ1-1, with D perhaps matching TRBD1 (5 bases). Germline V gene lookup returns CDR1 MNHNS and CDR2 SASEGT. Trimming took 1 base from V and 10 from J, leaving 13 bases between them. CDR3 length: 13 residues. The CDR3 DNA reads as TGTGCCAGCAGTGAAGAGCCTCACCAGGGAGCTTTCTTT. Translation gives CASSEEPHQGAFF.

The CDR3 DNA sequence: TGTGCCAGCAGTCTAGTAGGGGGGGGCCAGCCCCAGCATTTT. Translation gives CASSLVGGGQPQHF. V is TRBV6-6 and J is TRBJ1-5; tentative D call: TRBD1 (6 bases). The germline V gene encodes CDR1 MNHNY and CDR2 SVGAGI (reference sequence). The CDR3 contains 14 residues. V shed 5 bases and J shed 7 bases, with 15 bases lying between them.

The rearrangement joins TRBV6-5 to TRBJ1-2; 8 nucleotides align to TRBD1. The V and J ends lost 5 bases and 4 bases, in that order; junction bases with no gene match: 3. The germline gives CDR1 MNHEY, CDR2 SVGAGI. The CDR3 covers 13 residues. CDR3 nucleotide sequence: TGTGCCAGCAGTCGCGGACAGGGCTATGGCTACACCTTC. Amino acid sequence: CASSRGQGYGYTF.

The chain combines TRBV2 with TRBJ2-7, with a tentative D call TRBD1 (6 bases). The length of the CDR3 is 14 residues. Per the germline V gene, CDR1 is SNHLY and CDR2 is FYNNEI. Trimming removed 5 bases at V and 4 bases at J, with 15 bases between. CDR3 in DNA: TGTGCCAGCAGTCCGGGACACCTATCTTACGAGCAGTACTTC. Protein: CASSPGHLSYEQYF. The full variable domain, rest sourced from reference TRBV2 and TRBJ2-7, is EPEVTQTPSHQVTQMGQEVILRCVPISNHLYFYWYRQILGQKVEFLVSFYNNEISEKSEIFDDQFSVERPDGSNFTLKIRSTKLEDSAMYFCASSPGHLSYEQYFGPGTRLTVT.

The rearrangement uses TRBV6-1 and TRBJ2-7; D not resolved. Trimming pared 0 bases from V and 2 bases from J, leaving 5 bases between. CDR3 length: 13 residues. Germline CDR1 reads MNHNS; CDR2 reads SASEGT. This chain's CDR3 is CASSEARTYEQYF. DNA of the CDR3: TGTGCCAGCAGTGAAGCGCGAACCTACGAGCAGTACTTC.

The chain recombines TRBV19 with TRBJ2-3; D remains unclear. This CDR3 contains 14 residues. V was trimmed by 6 bases and J by 0 bases, leaving 10 bases between them. In germline, CDR1 is LNHDA, CDR2 SQIVND (reference sequence). The CDR3 is CASSRFTSTDTQYF. The DNA of the CDR3 is TGTGCCAGTAGCCGATTCACTAGCACAGATACGCAGTATTTT.

The chain joins TRBV11-2 to TRBJ2-2; D perhaps matches TRBD1 (6 bases). V lost 5 bases, J lost 6 bases, and 22 bases lay in between. Germline-derived CDR1 and CDR2 are SGHAT and FQNNGV. This CDR3 is 17 amino acids long. The CDR3 protein is CASSPRLSGANSGELFF. CDR3 nucleotide sequence: TGTGCCAGCAGCCCTCGGCTGTCAGGGGCTAACTCCGGGGAGCTGTTTTTT.

CDR3 sequence reads: CASSVGVLTSTDTQYF. CDR3 sequence (DNA): TGTGCCAGCAGCGTAGGCGTACTTACTAGCACAGATACGCAGTATTTT. The chain links TRBV9 to TRBJ2-3, with D unclear. The germline V and J ends were trimmed by 0 bases and 0 bases, with 11 bases remaining between them. Germline assignment: CDR1 SGDLS and CDR2 YYNGEE. The CDR3 has 16 amino acids.

V usage is TRBV28 and J usage is TRBJ2-7; 11 bases are a match to TRBD1. The CDR3 sequence is 20 residues long. Germline assignment: CDR1 MDHEN and CDR2 SYDVKM. V dropped 3 bases and J dropped 0; count of bases not matched to a gene: 16. In nucleotides, the CDR3 is TGTGCCAGCAGTTTCCGGTTTCCCCGATTGGGGACAGGGGGCTCCTACGAGCAGTACTTC. It encodes CASSFRFPRLGTGGSYEQYF.

The chain employs TRBV5-1 and TRBJ2-1, with TRBD2 as a possible D gene (6 bases). The CDR3 runs 12 residues. The germline CDR1 and CDR2 sequences are SGHRS and YFSETQ. Trimming removed 5 bases from V and 9 bases from J, with 12 bases in between. This CDR3 reads CASSRDSSEQFF. The CDR3 nucleotides read TGCGCCAGCAGTCGGGACTCCAGTGAGCAGTTCTTC.

The chain combines TRBV7-3 with TRBJ2-2, with D possibly being TRBD2 (5 bases). V lost 5 bases and J lost 6, with 19 bases in between. From germline, CDR1 is SGHTA and CDR2 FQGTGA. The CDR3 consists of 16 residues. This CDR3 reads CASSALLGIRPGELFF. Written as DNA, the CDR3 is TGTGCCAGCAGCGCGCTACTAGGAATCCGCCCCGGGGAGCTGTTTTTT.

The V gene is TRBV28, the J gene TRBJ2-5; 7 bases are shared with TRBD1. J was trimmed by 3 bases and V by 3 bases; bases with no gene match: 16. This CDR3 contains 18 residues. The germline gives CDR1 MDHEN, CDR2 SYDVKM. The CDR3 nucleotides are TGTGCCAGCAGTTTCTTTGTTTGGGACAGACCCCCCAAAGAGACCCAGTACTTC. Its protein is CASSFFVWDRPPKETQYF.

V gene TRBV7-9 combines with J gene TRBJ2-1, with 8 bases matching TRBD2. V dropped 8 bases and J dropped 3; count of bases not matched to a gene: 12. The length of the CDR3 is 16 residues. CDR1 is SEHNR and CDR2 is FQNEAQ in the germline V gene (reference sequence). The CDR3 region is CASRPDEAGGYNEQFF. The CDR3 DNA sequence: TGTGCCAGCCGACCCGATGAGGCGGGAGGCTACAATGAGCAGTTCTTC.

CDR3 protein: CASSLQIWGASAGERETQYF. CDR3 nucleotide sequence: TGTGCCAGCAGCTTACAAATCTGGGGCGCGTCGGCGGGAGAAAGGGAGACCCAGTACTTC. V is TRBV13 and J is TRBJ2-5; TRBD2 matches 7 bases. The CDR3 sequence is 20 residues long. The J segment lost 5 bases and the V segment lost 2 bases, leaving 23 bases of the junction unmatched. Germline CDR1 and CDR2: PRHDT and FYEKMQ (reference sequence).